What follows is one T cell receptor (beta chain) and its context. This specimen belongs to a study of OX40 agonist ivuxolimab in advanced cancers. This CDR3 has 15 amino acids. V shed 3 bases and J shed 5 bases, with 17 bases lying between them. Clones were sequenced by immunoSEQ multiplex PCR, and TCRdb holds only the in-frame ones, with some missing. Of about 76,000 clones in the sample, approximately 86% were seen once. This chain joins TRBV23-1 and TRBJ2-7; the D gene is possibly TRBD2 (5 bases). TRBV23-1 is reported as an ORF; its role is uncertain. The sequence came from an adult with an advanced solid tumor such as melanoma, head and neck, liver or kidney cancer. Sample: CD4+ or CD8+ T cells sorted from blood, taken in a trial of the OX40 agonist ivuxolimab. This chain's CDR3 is CASSHSGNPVNEQYV. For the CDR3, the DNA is TGCGCCAGCAGTCACTCCGGGAACCCTGTTAACGAGCAGTACGTC.